Described below is a single TCR beta chain sequence and its context. Antigen unknown. This sample stems from a study of vaccination effects on CD4 cells after COVID-19. Across the study: The median interval between the second dose and post-vaccine sampling was 72 days.

Libraries were prepared by immunoSEQ multiplex PCR; TCRdb keeps only in-frame clonotypes and omits some of them. Here the sample spans about 45,000 clones, 72% being singletons. CD4+ T cell isolation took place after about nine days of culture. All study participants received two doses of BNT162b2 or mRNA-1273 vaccine. CDR1 SGHAT and CDR2 FQNNGV come from the germline V gene. V was cut by 5 bases and J by 5 bases, with 9 bases left in between. This CDR3 spans 12 amino acids. The chain joins TRBV11-2 to TRBJ1-2; D unresolved. The source was CD4+ T cells from PBMCs cultured without peptide, collected after COVID-19 vaccination. This clonotype was sampled from a human donor who received a COVID-19 vaccine. The CDR3 here is CASSRYEYGYTF. The DNA for the CDR3 is TGTGCCAGCAGCCGCTACGAATATGGCTACACCTTC.